This T cell receptor beta chain was profiled in a study of identical twins. The study's findings and limits: Within beta out-of-frame sequences, the excess sharing observed between twins was weaker. A cross-sectional statistical analysis, not follow-up of the same donors, supported the conclusions.

This clonotype came up a few times. Its antigen is unidentified. The authors used template switching to add a universal primer site and gave cDNA unique molecular identifiers. In TCRdb, the 5' RACE reads were re-called with MiXCR into one record per CDR3 protein. The sample yields over 200,000 distinct CDR3 sequences, approximately 9% seen once. Sequences were obtained from memory (CD45RO+) T cells sorted from blood. This TCR came from a woman aged 18-29 years in good health.

The CDR3 region has the DNA TGTGCCAGCAGCCCGTTTAGCGCTAGCGGGGGGAGCTCCTACAATGAGCAGTTCTTC. This translates into CASSPFSASGGSSYNEQFF. This chain uses TRBV12-3 or TRBV12-4 with TRBJ2-1; 11 positions match TRBD2. The junction had 13 bases not matched to a gene; V was cut back by 6 bases and J by 0 bases. The CDR3 runs 19 residues.